A single sample gave rise to the 8 T cell receptor beta chains below, sequenced in a study of blood T cells in healthy people across ages. The use of a sample-barcoded 5' primer and a J-beta primer mix characterized a second PCR of about 6 to 11 cycles. One entry per CDR3 protein, called by TCRdb with MiXCR from the 5' RACE reads. The sample has 750,000 to 850,000 distinct CDR3 sequences; just under 25% are singletons. This sample was also put to use in a study of T cells of mothers and their children.

Sequencing used blood. These receptors originate from a boy younger than 18 in good health.

A few counts support this clonotype. The chain links TRBV6-2 or TRBV6-3 to TRBJ2-2; D perhaps matches TRBD1 (5 bases). V dropped 4 bases and J dropped 5 bases, with 14 bases sitting between them. The CDR3 is 15 residues long. Looked up from germline, CDR1 is MNHEY and CDR2 is SVGEGT. The CDR3 DNA reads as TGTGCCAGCAGTTCCAGGGTGGTATGGACCGGGGAGCTGTTTTTT. Translating it yields CASSSRVVWTGELFF.

The J gene is TRBJ2-1, the V gene TRBV29-1, with 10 bases that match TRBD1. Germline loops: CDR1 SQVTM, CDR2 ANQGSEA. This CDR3 is built from 14 residues. Trimming removed 6 bases from V and 2 bases from J; junction bases left unmatched: 4. The DNA of the CDR3 is TGCAGCGTCCCGACAGGGGGCCCCTACAATGAGCAGTTCTTC. This codes for CSVPTGGPYNEQFF.

This clonotype was seen more than once but under ten times. J is TRBJ2-5 and V is TRBV5-5, with 14 bases matching TRBD2. The tail of the sequence fits TRBJ2-1 better, so the J call may be wrong. This CDR3 contains 17 residues. Germline V CDR1 and CDR2: SGHKS, YYEKEE (reference sequence). The chain's CDR3 is CASSFRLAGGPSNEQFF. The CDR3 DNA reads TGTGCCAGCAGCTTTCGACTAGCGGGAGGGCCATCAAATGAGCAGTTCTTC.

This rearrangement joins TRBV5-1 to TRBJ2-3; no clear D gene. The germline gives CDR1 SGHRS, CDR2 YFSETQ. The CDR3 contains 13 residues. Deletions cut 7 bases from V and 2 bases from J, with 11 bases between. The DNA for the CDR3 is TGCGCCAGCTCGACACTCGACACAGATACGCAGTATTTT. Its protein is CASSTLDTDTQYF.

This sequence joins TRBV7-3 and TRBJ2-6; D tentatively fits TRBD1 or TRBD2 (5 bases each). This CDR3 region has 18 residues. CDR1 and CDR2 from the germline V gene are SGHTA and FQGTGA. Trimming removed 3 bases at V and 2 bases at J, with 17 bases between. The CDR3 nucleotides are TGTGCCAGCAGCTTCCTCGGTCAGGGAGCCCCTGGGGCCAACGTCCTGACTTTC. This encodes CASSFLGQGAPGANVLTF. Combining the CDR3 with reference TRBV7-3 and TRBJ2-6 gives the whole variable domain GAGVSQTPSNKVTEKGKYVELRCDPISGHTALYWYRQSLGQGPEFLIYFQGTGAADDSGLPNDRFFAVRPEGSVSTLKIQRTERGDSAVYLCASSFLGQGAPGANVLTFGAGSRLTVL.

This sequence joins TRBV6-1 and TRBJ2-2; a possible D gene is TRBD2 (5 bases). The CDR3 extends over 13 amino acids. Germline V lookup: CDR1 MNHNS, CDR2 SASEGT. The ends were cut back, 6 bases at V and 6 bases at J, with 11 bases in the middle. CDR3 bases: TGTGCCAGCAGCTGGGCGGGTCCCGGGGAGCTGTTTTTT. Its translation is CASSWAGPGELFF.

This clonotype showed up just a few times. The rearrangement links TRBV3-1 to TRBJ2-3; 9 bases fit TRBD2. J gave up 6 bases and V 7 bases, and 11 bases lay outside the gene matches. This CDR3 contains 15 residues. Germline CDR1 LGHDT, CDR2 YNNKEL (reference sequence). The chain's CDR3 is CASMTRGGPLDTQYF. DNA for the CDR3: TGTGCCAGCATGACGCGGGGGGGGCCTCTGGATACGCAGTATTTT.

In this sample, this clonotype turned up a few times. V is TRBV4-2 and J is TRBJ2-5, with TRBD2 identical over 8 bases. CDR3 size: 19 residues. Germline loops: CDR1 LGHNA, CDR2 YNFKEQ. V trimming: 1 base; J trimming: 0 bases; junction bases outside the gene matches: 13. CDR3 bases: TGTGCCAGCAGCCAAGGCCAGGCGACTAGCGAGACGTACCAAGAGACCCAGTACTTC. This translates into CASSQGQATSETYQETQYF.